Listed below are T cell receptor beta chains from one sample, sequenced in a study of blood T cell repertoires in COVID-19. Method: immunoSEQ multiplex PCR; TCRdb's copy keeps in-frame clones and lacks some. The table shows 210,000 or so clones, with more than 80% occurring only once. The specimen was peripheral blood. All receptors come from a woman aged 80 or over with COVID-19, enrolled during active disease. CDR3s include the opening cysteine and the closing phenylalanine or tryptophan. Fields, in order: J gene, V gene, clone size, D gene, CDR3 protein, CDR3 DNA. The D gene is left open where the match is weak. A row's size may be missing; if present it is once, few, many or a size class.

>TRBJ2-1|TRBV27|.|TRBD2
CASSLYLAGAWNEQFF
TGTGCCAGCAGTTTATATCTAGCGGGAGCTTGGAATGAGCAGTTCTTC
>TRBJ1-3|TRBV5-5|.|TRBD1
CASSPTPTGTGNTIYF
TGTGCCAGCAGCCCTACCCCGACAGGGACTGGAAACACCATATATTTT
>TRBJ2-2|TRBV6-5|.|TRBD2
CASRGGTLNTGELFF
TGTGCCAGCAGGGGAGGGACCTTGAACACCGGGGAGCTGTTTTTT
>TRBJ2-7|TRBV3-1/TRBV3-2|.|.
CASSPSRAPGGQYF
TGTGCCAGCAGCCCTAGCAGGGCCCCCGGGGGGCAGTACTTC
>TRBJ2-5|TRBV12-3/TRBV12-4|.|TRBD1
CASRQGSQETQYF
TGTGCCAGCAGACAGGGGAGCCAAGAGACCCAGTACTTC
>TRBJ1-1|TRBV12-3/TRBV12-4|.|.
CASRLLRNTEAFF
TGTGCCAGCAGACTCCTACGGAACACTGAAGCTTTCTTT
>TRBJ2-2|TRBV6-1|.|TRBD2
CASSEGRRGAPRTGELFF
TGTGCCAGCAGTGAAGGTCGGCGGGGGGCTCCACGGACCGGGGAGCTGTTTTTT
>TRBJ1-4|TRBV5-1|.|TRBD1
CASSPQGADEKLFF
TGCGCCAGCAGCCCGCAGGGGGCTGACGAAAAACTGTTTTTT
>TRBJ2-3|TRBV13|.|TRBD2
CASSPWGGRANSVSDTQYF
TGTGCCAGCAGCCCCTGGGGCGGGAGGGCCAATTCTGTTTCAGATACGCAGTATTTT
>TRBJ1-1|TRBV6-5|.|.
CASSHREGTEAFF
TGTGCCAGCAGTCACCGGGAGGGCACTGAAGCTTTCTTT
>TRBJ2-7|TRBV27|.|.
CASLSSYEQYF
TGTGCCAGCCTAAGCTCCTACGAGCAGTACTTC
>TRBJ2-3|TRBV28|.|.
CASSSRDTQYF
TGTGCCAGCAGTTCCCGAGATACGCAGTATTTT
>TRBJ1-2|TRBV7-2|.|.
CASSLAGREVGYTF
TGTGCCAGCAGCTTAGCGGGTCGGGAAGTCGGCTACACCTTC
>TRBJ2-7|TRBV9|.|TRBD2
CASSVSSLATTYEQYF
TGTGCCAGCAGCGTTTCCTCACTAGCGACCACCTACGAGCAGTACTTC
>TRBJ2-5|TRBV28|.|.
CASRTAASETQYF
TGTGCCAGCCGCACGGCGGCTAGCGAGACCCAGTACTTC
>TRBJ2-1|TRBV5-1|few|.
CASSLIGGSSYNEQFF
TGCGCCAGCAGCTTGATTGGGGGGAGTAGTTACAATGAGCAGTTCTTC
>TRBJ1-2|TRBV6-1|.|.
CASSEIAGSSTF
TGTGCCAGCAGTGAAATAGCGGGATCCTCCACCTTC
>TRBJ1-6|TRBV5-4|.|.
CASSLQDSPLHF
TGTGCCAGCAGCTTGCAGGATTCACCCCTCCACTTT
>TRBJ2-5|TRBV6-5|.|TRBD2
CASRALAAQETQYF
TGTGCCAGCAGGGCCCTAGCGGCGCAAGAGACCCAGTACTTC
>TRBJ1-2|TRBV4-1|.|.
CASSQDGLGNYGYTF
TGCGCCAGCAGCCAGGACGGACTGGGAAACTATGGCTACACCTTC
>TRBJ2-5|TRBV5-6|.|TRBD2
CASSQGLAARGQETQYF
TGTGCCAGCAGCCAGGGACTAGCGGCCAGGGGGCAAGAGACCCAGTACTTC
>TRBJ2-1|TRBV11-2|.|TRBD2
CASSFVEGGLANWNEQFF
TGTGCCAGCAGCTTTGTTGAAGGGGGACTAGCCAATTGGAATGAGCAGTTCTTC
>TRBJ2-2|TRBV7-2|.|TRBD2
CASGPAGVPTGELFF
TGTGCCAGCGGTCCAGCGGGAGTCCCCACCGGGGAGCTGTTTTTT
>TRBJ1-5|TRBV3-1/TRBV3-2|few|.
CASSQGYPTPQPQHF
TGTGCCAGCAGCCAAGGCTACCCAACCCCCCAGCCCCAGCATTTT
>TRBJ1-2|TRBV3-1/TRBV3-2|.|.
CASSPLGGQEDGYTF
TGTGCCAGCAGCCCTCTCGGGGGGCAGGAGGATGGCTACACCTTC
>TRBJ1-5|TRBV5-4|few|TRBD1
CASSKRGQGGNQPQHF
TGTGCCAGCTCAAAACGGGGACAGGGGGGAAATCAGCCCCAGCATTTT
>TRBJ2-1|TRBV10-3|.|TRBD2
CAIRLAEDNEQFF
TGTGCCATCCGACTAGCGGAAGACAATGAGCAGTTCTTC
>TRBJ1-4|TRBV3-1/TRBV3-2|.|.
CASSKGPNEKLFF
TGTGCCAGCAGCAAGGGGCCTAATGAAAAACTGTTTTTT
>TRBJ1-5|TRBV6-2/TRBV6-3|.|.
CASSYFITQDYSNQPQHF
TGTGCCAGCAGTTACTTCATCACACAGGATTATAGCAATCAGCCCCAGCATTTT
>TRBJ1-3|TRBV2|few|.
CASSEIPSSGNTIYF
TGTGCCAGCAGTGAAATCCCGTCCTCTGGAAACACCATATATTTT
>TRBJ2-2|TRBV27|.|.
CAREIGTRNTGELFF
TGTGCCAGGGAAATCGGGACACGAAACACCGGGGAGCTGTTTTTT
>TRBJ1-2|TRBV29-1|.|.
CSVDYLGGRGYTF
TGCAGCGTTGATTATCTTGGGGGCAGGGGCTACACCTTC
>TRBJ1-2|TRBV10-2|few|TRBD1
CASTEGTGGTANYGYTF
TGCGCCAGCACCGAAGGGACAGGGGGCACAGCTAACTATGGCTACACCTTC
>TRBJ1-6|TRBV5-3|.|TRBD1
CARSLSDRENSPLHF
TGTGCCAGAAGCTTATCGGACAGGGAAAATTCACCCCTCCACTTT
>TRBJ2-1|TRBV19|.|TRBD2
CASSPRRVAGGSYNEQFF
TGTGCCAGTAGTCCCCGACGGGTGGCGGGGGGCTCCTACAATGAGCAGTTCTTC
>TRBJ1-1|TRBV6-5|.|TRBD1
CALSGGQGSTEAFF
TGTGCCTTGTCGGGGGGACAGGGTAGTACTGAAGCTTTCTTT